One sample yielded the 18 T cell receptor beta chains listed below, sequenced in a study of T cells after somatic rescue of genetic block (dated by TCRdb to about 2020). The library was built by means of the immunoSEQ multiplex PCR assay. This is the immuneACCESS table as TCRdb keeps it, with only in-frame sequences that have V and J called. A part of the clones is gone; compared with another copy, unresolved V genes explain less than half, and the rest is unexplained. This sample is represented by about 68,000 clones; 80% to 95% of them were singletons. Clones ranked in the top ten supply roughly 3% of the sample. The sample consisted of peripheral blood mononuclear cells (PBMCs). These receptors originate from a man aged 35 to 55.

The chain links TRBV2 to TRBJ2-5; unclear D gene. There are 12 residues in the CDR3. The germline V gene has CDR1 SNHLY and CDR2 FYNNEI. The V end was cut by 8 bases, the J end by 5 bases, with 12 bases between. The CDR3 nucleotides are TGTGCCAGCGGCCTCTTACTGGAGACCCAGTACTTC. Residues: CASGLLLETQYF.

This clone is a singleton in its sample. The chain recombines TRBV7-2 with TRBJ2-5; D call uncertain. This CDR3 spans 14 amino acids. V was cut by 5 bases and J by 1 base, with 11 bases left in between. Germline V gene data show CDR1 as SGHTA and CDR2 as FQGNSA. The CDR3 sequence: CASSLTRAQETQYF. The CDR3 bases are TGTGCCAGCAGCCTGACCCGGGCCCAAGAGACCCAGTACTTC.

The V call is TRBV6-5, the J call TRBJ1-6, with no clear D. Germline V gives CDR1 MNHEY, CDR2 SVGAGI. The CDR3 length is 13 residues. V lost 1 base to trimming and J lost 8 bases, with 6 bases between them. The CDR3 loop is CASSYYMYSPLHF. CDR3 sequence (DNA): TGTGCCAGCAGTTACTACATGTATTCACCCCTCCACTTT.

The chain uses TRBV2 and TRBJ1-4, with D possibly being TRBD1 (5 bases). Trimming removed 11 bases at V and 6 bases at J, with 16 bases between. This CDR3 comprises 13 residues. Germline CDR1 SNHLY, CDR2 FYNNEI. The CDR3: CAGRPGGDEKLFF. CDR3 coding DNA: TGTGCCGGACGGCCCGGAGGGGATGAAAAACTGTTTTTT.

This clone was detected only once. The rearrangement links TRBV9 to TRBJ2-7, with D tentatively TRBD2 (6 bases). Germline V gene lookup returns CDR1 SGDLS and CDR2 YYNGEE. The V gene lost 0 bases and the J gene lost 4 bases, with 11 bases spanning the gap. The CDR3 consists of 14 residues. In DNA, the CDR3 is TGTGCCAGCAGCGTAGGGTCAGGGAGGTACGAGCAGTACTTC. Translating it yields CASSVGSGRYEQYF. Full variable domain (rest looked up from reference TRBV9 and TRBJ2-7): DSGVTQTPKHLITATGQRVTLRCSPRSGDLSVYWYQQSLDQGLQFLIQYYNGEERAKGNILERFSAQQFPDLHSELNLSSLELGDSALYFCASSVGSGRYEQYFGPGTRLTVT.

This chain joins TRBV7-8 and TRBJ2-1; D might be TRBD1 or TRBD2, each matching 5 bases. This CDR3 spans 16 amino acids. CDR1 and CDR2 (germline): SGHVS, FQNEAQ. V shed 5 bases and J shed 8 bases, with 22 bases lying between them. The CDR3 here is CASSPLAAGARDEQFF. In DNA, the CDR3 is TGTGCCAGCAGCCCTCTGGCGGCCGGGGCCAGGGATGAGCAGTTCTTC.

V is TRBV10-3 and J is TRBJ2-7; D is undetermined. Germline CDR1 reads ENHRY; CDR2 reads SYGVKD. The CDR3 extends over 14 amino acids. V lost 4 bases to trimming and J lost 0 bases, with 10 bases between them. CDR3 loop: CAISVSGYSYEQYF. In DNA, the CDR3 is TGTGCCATCAGTGTTTCCGGATACTCCTACGAGCAGTACTTC.

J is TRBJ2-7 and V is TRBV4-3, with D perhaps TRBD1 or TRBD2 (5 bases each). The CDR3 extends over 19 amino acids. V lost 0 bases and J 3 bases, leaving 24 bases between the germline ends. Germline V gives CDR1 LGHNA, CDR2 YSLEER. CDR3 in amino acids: CASSQDRPRGSGGLYEQYF. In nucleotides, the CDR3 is TGCGCCAGCAGCCAAGATAGGCCTCGGGGCTCCGGCGGACTCTACGAGCAGTACTTC.

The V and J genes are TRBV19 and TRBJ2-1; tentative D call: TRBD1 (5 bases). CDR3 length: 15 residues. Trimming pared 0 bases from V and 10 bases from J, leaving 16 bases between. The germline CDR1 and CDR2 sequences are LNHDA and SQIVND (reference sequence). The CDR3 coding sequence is TGTGCCAGTAGTATAGACCGCCCAGGGTTGGGGGAGCAGTTCTTC. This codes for CASSIDRPGLGEQFF.

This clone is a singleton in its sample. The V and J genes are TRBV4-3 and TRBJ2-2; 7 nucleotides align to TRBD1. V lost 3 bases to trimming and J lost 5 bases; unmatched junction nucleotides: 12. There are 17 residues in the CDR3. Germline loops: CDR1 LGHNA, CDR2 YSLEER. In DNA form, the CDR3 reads TGCGCCAGCAGCCAGGGTCCGGGACAGAGGGTTACCGGGGAGCTGTTTTTT. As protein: CASSQGPGQRVTGELFF.

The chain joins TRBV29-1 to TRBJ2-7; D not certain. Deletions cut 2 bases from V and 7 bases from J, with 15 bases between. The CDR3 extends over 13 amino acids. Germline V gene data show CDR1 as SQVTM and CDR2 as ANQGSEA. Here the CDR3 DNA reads TGCAGCGTTGAACCCCAAGGCTCCAGGGAGCAGTACTTC. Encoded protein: CSVEPQGSREQYF.

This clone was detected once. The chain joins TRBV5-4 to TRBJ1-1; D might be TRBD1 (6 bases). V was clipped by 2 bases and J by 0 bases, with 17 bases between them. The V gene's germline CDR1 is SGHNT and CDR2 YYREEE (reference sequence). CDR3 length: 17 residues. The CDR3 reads CASSLDGQRSMNTEAFF. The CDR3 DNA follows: TGTGCCAGCAGCTTAGACGGACAGCGGAGCATGAACACTGAAGCTTTCTTT.

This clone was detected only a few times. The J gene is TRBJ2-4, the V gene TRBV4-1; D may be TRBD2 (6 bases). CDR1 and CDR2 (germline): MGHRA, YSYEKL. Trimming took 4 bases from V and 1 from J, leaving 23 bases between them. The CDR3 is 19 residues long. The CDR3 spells CASSPLPAGRGVAKNIQYF. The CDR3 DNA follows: TGCGCCAGCAGCCCCCTCCCCGCGGGAAGAGGTGTCGCCAAAAACATTCAGTACTTC.

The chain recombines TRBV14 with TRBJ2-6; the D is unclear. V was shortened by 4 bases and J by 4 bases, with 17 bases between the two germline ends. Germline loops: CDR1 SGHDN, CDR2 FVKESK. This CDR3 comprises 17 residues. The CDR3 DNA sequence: TGTGCCAGCAGCCCCGGTCGATATCCTTCCGGGGCCAACGTCCTGACTTTC. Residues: CASSPGRYPSGANVLTF. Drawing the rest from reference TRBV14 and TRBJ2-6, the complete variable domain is EAGVTQFPSHSVIEKGQTVTLRCDPISGHDNLYWYRRVMGKEIKFLLHFVKESKQDESGMPNNRFLAERTGGTYSTLKVQPAELEDSGVYFCASSPGRYPSGANVLTFGAGSRLTVL.

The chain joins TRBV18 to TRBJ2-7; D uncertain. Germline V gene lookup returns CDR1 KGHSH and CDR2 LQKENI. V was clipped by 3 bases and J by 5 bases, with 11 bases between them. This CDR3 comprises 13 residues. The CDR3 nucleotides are TGTGCCAGCTCACCCGAGGTTATCGACGAGCAGTACTTC. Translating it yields CASSPEVIDEQYF.

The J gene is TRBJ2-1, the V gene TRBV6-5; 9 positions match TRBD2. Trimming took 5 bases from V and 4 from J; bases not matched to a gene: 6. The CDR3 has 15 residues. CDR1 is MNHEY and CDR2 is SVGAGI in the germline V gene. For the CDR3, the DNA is TGTGCCAGCAGTCGAAATAGCGGGAGTTACAATGAGCAGTTCTTC. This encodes CASSRNSGSYNEQFF.

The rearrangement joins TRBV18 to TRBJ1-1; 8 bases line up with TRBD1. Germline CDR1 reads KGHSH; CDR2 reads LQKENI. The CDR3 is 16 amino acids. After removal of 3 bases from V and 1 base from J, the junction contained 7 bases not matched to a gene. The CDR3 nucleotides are TGTGCCAGCTCACCCCCAGACAGGGGACCGAACACTGAAGCTTTCTTT. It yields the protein CASSPPDRGPNTEAFF.

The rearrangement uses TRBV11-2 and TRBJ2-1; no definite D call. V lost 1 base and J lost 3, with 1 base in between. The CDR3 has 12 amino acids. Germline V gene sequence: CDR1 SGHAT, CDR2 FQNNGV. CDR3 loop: CASSLVYNEQFF. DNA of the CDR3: TGTGCCAGCAGCTTAGTCTACAATGAGCAGTTCTTC. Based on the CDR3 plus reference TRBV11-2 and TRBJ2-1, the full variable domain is EAGVAQSPRYKIIEKRQSVAFWCNPISGHATLYWYQQILGQGPKLLIQFQNNGVVDDSQLPKDRFSAERLKGVDSTLKIQPAKLEDSAVYLCASSLVYNEQFFGPGTRLTVL.